The rows below give T cell receptor beta chains drawn from one sample of a study of shared T cell receptors in the human thymus. The data were produced by immunoSEQ multiplex PCR, yet TCRdb's version contains in-frame clones alone and is incomplete. In the table there are hundreds of thousands of clones, around 82% of which are singletons. These data were also filed under a second study, of human thymus T cells.

Specimen: thymocytes. Receptors originate from a boy under two years old with a congenital heart defect. The CDR3 runs from the conserved cysteine through the conserved F or W. The D gene is left open where the match is weak. Some rows mark clone size as missing; the rest say once, few, many or name a class of expanded clone.

size: -
V: TRBV25-1
D: TRBD1
J: TRBJ2-7
CDR3: CASSESEGGQGECEQYF
DNA: TGTGCCAGCAGTGAATCGGAGGGAGGACAGGGAGAGTGCGAGCAGTACTTC

size: -
V: TRBV27
D: TRBD2
J: TRBJ2-7
CDR3: CAIRTGTSGTSYEQYF
DNA: TGTGCCATCCGTACCGGGACTAGCGGGACCTCCTACGAGCAGTACTTC

size: once
V: TRBV6-4
D: TRBD2
J: TRBJ2-3
CDR3: CASSDPQCRLAGGIGSDTQYF
DNA: TGTGCCAGCAGTGACCCCCAGTGTAGACTAGCGGGAGGCATTGGGTCGGATACGCAGTATTTT

size: few
V: TRBV5-5
D: TRBD2
J: TRBJ2-3
CDR3: CASSATTSGSATQYF
DNA: TGTGCCAGCAGCGCCACTACTAGCGGGAGTGCTACGCAGTATTTT

size: -
V: TRBV25-1
D: TRBD1
J: TRBJ2-2
CDR3: CASSRDRATGELFF
DNA: TGTGCCAGCAGTCGGGACAGAGCCACCGGGGAGCTGTTTTTT

size: -
V: TRBV7-2
D: TRBD1
J: TRBJ2-7
CDR3: CASSRLGQGYEQYF
DNA: TGTGCCAGCAGCCGGCTGGGACAGGGTTACGAGCAGTACTTC

size: -
V: TRBV5-1
D: -
J: TRBJ1-4
CDR3: CASSERGGTNEKLFF
DNA: TGCGCCAGCAGCGAACGGGGGGGAACTAATGAAAAACTGTTTTTT

size: -
V: TRBV11-2
D: TRBD1
J: TRBJ1-1
CDR3: CASSSNQGARNTEAFF
DNA: TGTGCCAGCAGCTCCAATCAGGGGGCGAGGAACACTGAAGCTTTCTTT

size: -
V: TRBV4-1
D: TRBD2
J: TRBJ2-5
CDR3: CASSQDTSVETQYF
DNA: TGCGCCAGCAGCCAAGACACTAGCGTGGAGACCCAGTACTTC

size: -
V: TRBV14
D: TRBD1
J: TRBJ1-4
CDR3: CASSQPDRGLGEKLFF
DNA: TGTGCCAGCAGCCAGCCCGACAGGGGGCTGGGTGAAAAACTGTTTTTT

size: few
V: TRBV6-1
D: -
J: TRBJ2-2
CDR3: CASSEFGEVPGELFF
DNA: TGTGCCAGCAGTGAATTTGGGGAGGTGCCCGGGGAGCTGTTTTTT

size: -
V: TRBV19
D: TRBD1
J: TRBJ2-1
CDR3: CASAAGQGGNEQFF
DNA: TGTGCCAGCGCCGCGGGACAGGGAGGGAATGAGCAGTTCTTC

size: -
V: TRBV2
D: TRBD1
J: TRBJ1-5
CDR3: CASSEGDRVNQPQHF
DNA: TGTGCCAGCAGTGAAGGGGACAGGGTCAATCAGCCCCAGCATTTT

size: -
V: TRBV25-1
D: -
J: TRBJ2-7
CDR3: CASSDGGFKTGSYEQYF
DNA: TGTGCCAGCAGTGATGGAGGCTTTAAAACAGGGTCCTACGAGCAGTACTTC

size: -
V: TRBV11-3
D: TRBD1
J: TRBJ1-1
CDR3: CASSLGGTGGTEAFF
DNA: TGTGCCAGCAGCTTAGGGGGGACAGGGGGCACTGAAGCTTTCTTT

size: -
V: TRBV15
D: -
J: TRBJ1-1
CDR3: CATSNKGRGGTEAFF
DNA: TGTGCCACCAGCAATAAGGGTCGGGGGGGCACTGAAGCTTTCTTT

size: -
V: TRBV12-5
D: -
J: TRBJ2-7
CDR3: CASGLTNVDFISYEQYF
DNA: TGTGCTAGTGGTTTGACCAACGTTGACTTTATCTCCTACGAGCAGTACTTC

size: -
V: TRBV5-1
D: TRBD2
J: TRBJ2-7
CDR3: CASSLGLAGDSSYEQYF
DNA: TGCGCCAGCAGCCTTGGACTAGCGGGCGACAGCTCCTACGAGCAGTACTTC